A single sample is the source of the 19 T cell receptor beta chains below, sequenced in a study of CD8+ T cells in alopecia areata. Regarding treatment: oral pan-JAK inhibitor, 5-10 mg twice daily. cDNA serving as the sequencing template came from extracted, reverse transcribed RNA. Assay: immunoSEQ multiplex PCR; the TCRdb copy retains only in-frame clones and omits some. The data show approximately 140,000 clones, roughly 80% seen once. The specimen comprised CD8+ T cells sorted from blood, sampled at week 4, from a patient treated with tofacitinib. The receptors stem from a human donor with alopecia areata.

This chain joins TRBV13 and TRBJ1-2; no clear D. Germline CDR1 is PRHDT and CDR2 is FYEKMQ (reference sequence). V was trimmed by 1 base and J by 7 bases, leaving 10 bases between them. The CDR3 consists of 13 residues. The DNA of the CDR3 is TGTGCCAGCAGCTTAGCGACATGGGCTGGCTACACCTTC. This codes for CASSLATWAGYTF. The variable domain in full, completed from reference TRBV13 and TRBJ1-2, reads AAGVIQSPRHLIKEKRETATLKCYPIPRHDTVYWYQQGPGQDPQFLISFYEKMQSDKGSIPDRFSAQQFSDYHSELNMSSLELGDSALYFCASSLATWAGYTFGSGTRLTVV.

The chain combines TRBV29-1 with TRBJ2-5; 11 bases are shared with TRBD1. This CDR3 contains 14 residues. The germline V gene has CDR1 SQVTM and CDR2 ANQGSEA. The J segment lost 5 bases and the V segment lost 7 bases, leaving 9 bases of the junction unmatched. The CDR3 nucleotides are TGCAGCGGGCTGGACAGGGGGCGCACCGAGACCCAGTACTTC. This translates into CSGLDRGRTETQYF.

The CDR3 sequence is CASSERGGGTQYF. The CDR3 DNA reads as TGTGCCAGCAGTGAGCGGGGCGGGGGGACGCAGTATTTT. The chain employs TRBV6-1 and TRBJ2-3, with 8 bases fitting TRBD2. Germline trimming cut 3 bases from V and 9 bases from J; bases unmatched to any gene: 5. The CDR3 covers 13 residues. Germline V lookup: CDR1 MNHNS, CDR2 SASEGT.

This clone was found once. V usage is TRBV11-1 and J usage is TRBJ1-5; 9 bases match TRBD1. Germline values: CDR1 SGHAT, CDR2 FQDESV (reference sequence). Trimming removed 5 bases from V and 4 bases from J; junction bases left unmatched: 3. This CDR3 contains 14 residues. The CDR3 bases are TGTGCCAGCAGCCACGGGACAGGGAATCAGCCCCAGCATTTT. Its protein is CASSHGTGNQPQHF.

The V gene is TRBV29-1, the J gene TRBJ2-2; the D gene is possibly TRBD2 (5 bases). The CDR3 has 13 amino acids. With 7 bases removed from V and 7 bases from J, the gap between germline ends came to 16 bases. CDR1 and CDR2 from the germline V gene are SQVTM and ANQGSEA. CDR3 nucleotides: TGCAGCGCAACGACCCAGAGCGGCGGGGAGCTGTTTTTT. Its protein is CSATTQSGGELFF.

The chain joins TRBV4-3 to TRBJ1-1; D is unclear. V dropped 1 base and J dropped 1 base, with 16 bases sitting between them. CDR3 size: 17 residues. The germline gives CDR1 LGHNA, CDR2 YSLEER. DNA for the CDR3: TGCGCCAGCAGCCAAGGGGCTGGGAGAGGGAAGAACACTGAAGCTTTCTTT. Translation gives CASSQGAGRGKNTEAFF.

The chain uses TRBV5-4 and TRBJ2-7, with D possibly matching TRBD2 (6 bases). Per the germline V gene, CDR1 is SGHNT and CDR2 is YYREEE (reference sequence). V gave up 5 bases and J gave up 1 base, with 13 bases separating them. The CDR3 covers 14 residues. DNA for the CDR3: TGTGCCAGCAGGGCGGGGACGGAGTCCTACGAGCAGTACTTC. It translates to CASRAGTESYEQYF.

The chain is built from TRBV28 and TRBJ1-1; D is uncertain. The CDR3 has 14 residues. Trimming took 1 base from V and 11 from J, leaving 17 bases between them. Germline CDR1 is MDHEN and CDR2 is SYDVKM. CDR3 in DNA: TGTGCCAGCAGTTTATACGGCCCCCCCGAGGACGCTTTCTTT. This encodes CASSLYGPPEDAFF.

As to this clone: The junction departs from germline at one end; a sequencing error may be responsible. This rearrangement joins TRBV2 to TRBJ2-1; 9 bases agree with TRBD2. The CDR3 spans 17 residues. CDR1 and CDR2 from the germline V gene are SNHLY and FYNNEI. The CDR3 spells CASSEALAGNTDTEQFF. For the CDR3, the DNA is TGCGCCAGCAGTGAAGCCCTAGCGGGGAACACGGATACTGAGCAGTTCTTC. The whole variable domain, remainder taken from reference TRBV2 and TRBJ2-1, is EPEVTQTPSHQVTQMGQEVILRCVPISNHLYFYWYRQILGQKVEFLVSFYNNEISEKSEIFDDQFSVERPDGSNFTLKIRSTKLEDSAMYFCASSEALAGNTDTEQFFGPGTRLTVL.

The CDR3 here is CASSPPSEGRTYEQYF. For the CDR3, the DNA is TGTGCCAGCAGCCCACCATCGGAGGGTCGAACCTACGAGCAGTACTTC. This chain connects TRBV7-9 to TRBJ2-7, with D possibly being TRBD2 (6 bases). The V end lost 5 bases, the J end lost 2 bases, and 19 bases lay between the germline ends. The CDR3 totals 16 residues. CDR1 is SEHNR and CDR2 is FQNEAQ in the germline V gene (reference sequence).

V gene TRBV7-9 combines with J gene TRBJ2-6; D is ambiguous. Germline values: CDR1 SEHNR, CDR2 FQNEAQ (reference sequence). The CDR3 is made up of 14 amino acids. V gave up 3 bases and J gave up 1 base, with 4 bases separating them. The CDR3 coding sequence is TGTGCCAGCAGCTTGGATTCTGGGGCCAACGTCCTGACTTTC. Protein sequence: CASSLDSGANVLTF. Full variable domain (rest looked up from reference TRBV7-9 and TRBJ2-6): DTGVSQNPRHKITKRGQNVTFRCDPISEHNRLYWYRQTLGQGPEFLTYFQNEAQLEKSRLLSDRFSAERPKGSFSTLEIQRTEQGDSAMYLCASSLDSGANVLTFGAGSRLTVL.

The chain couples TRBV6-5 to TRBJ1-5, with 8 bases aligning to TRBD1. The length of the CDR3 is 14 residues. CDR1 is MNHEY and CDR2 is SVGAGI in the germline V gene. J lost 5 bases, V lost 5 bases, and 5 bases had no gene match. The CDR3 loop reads CASSTTGADQPQHF. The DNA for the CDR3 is TGTGCCAGCAGTACGACAGGGGCGGATCAGCCCCAGCATTTT.

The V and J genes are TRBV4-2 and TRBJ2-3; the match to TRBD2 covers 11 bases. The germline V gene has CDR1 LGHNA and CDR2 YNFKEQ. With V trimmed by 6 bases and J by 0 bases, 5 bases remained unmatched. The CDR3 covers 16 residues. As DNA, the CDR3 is TGTGCCAGCAGTCTCCCTAGCGGGGGGAGCACAGATACGCAGTATTTT. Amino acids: CASSLPSGGSTDTQYF.

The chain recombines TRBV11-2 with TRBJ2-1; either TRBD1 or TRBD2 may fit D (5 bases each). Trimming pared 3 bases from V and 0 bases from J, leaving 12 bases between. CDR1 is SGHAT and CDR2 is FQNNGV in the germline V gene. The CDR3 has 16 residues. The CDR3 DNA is TGTGCCAGCAGCTTCCGGGGCCAGCTCTCCTACAATGAGCAGTTCTTC. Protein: CASSFRGQLSYNEQFF.

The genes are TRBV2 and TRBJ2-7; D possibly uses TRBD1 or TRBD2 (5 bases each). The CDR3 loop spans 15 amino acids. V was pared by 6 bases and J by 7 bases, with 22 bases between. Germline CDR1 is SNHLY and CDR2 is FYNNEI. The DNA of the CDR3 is TGTGCCAGCAGCGCCTCCGGGACGCAGCCGGGGGAGCAGTACTTC. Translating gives CASSASGTQPGEQYF.

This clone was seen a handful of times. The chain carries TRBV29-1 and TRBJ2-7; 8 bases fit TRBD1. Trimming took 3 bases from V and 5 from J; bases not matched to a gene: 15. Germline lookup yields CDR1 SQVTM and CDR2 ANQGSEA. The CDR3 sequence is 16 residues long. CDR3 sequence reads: CSVEGPQGAKMDEQYF. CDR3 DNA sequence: TGCAGCGTTGAGGGTCCCCAGGGGGCGAAGATGGACGAGCAGTACTTC.

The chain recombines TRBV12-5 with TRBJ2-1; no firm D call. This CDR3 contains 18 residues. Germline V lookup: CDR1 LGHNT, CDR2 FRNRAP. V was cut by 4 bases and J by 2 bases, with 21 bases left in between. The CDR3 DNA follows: TGTGCTAGTGGTTCCTGGATCCAGCCAGCTTCGCCCTACAATGAGCAGTTCTTC. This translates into CASGSWIQPASPYNEQFF.

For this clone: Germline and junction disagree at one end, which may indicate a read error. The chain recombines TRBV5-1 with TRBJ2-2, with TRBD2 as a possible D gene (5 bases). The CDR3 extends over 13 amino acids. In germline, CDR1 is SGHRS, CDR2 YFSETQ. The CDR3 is CASRLGRAGELFF. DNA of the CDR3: TGCGCCAGCAGGTTGGGGAGAGCCGGGGAGCTGTTTTTT.

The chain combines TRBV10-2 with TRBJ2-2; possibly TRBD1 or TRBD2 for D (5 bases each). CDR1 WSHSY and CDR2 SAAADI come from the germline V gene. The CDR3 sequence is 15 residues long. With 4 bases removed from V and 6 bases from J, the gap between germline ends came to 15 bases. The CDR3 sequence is CASSGFGARSGELFF. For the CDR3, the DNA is TGCGCCAGCAGTGGGTTCGGGGCTAGATCCGGGGAGCTGTTTTTT.